The T cell receptor beta chain under discussion was sequenced for a study of blood T cell repertoires in COVID-19 (dated by TCRdb to 2018 to 2021). With regard to the full study: Samples from collaborators originated in the United States, Italy and Spain and spanned both the acute and convalescent phases of COVID-19. The dataset comprised deeply sampled blood TCRbeta repertoires from subjects exposed to, actively infected with, or recovered from COVID-19. The repertoires were released in a freely available public database meant as a resource for research on the immune response to SARS-CoV-2. Samples came from the ongoing ImmuneRACE study (first 160 participants) plus 1,254 subjects from 6 global collaborators. Sample metadata almost always included a de-identified subject ID, COVID-19 status, age in years and sex. The material from the prospective study consisted of cDNA or gDNA derived from T cells, B-cell-depleted T cells, or PBMCs. HLA class I and class II types, where available, came from metadata supplied by the sample provider rather than from assay-based typing. Study-wide findings and limitations: Clinical and demographic metadata were provided uncurated, with the amount varying by source and participant.

The collaborating institutions used their own protocols to collect whole blood in K2EDTA tubes. Collaborator samples were shipped for TCRbeta analysis as frozen whole blood, isolated PBMCs, or DNA extracted from either sample type. TCRbeta CDR3 regions were amplified from genomic DNA using the immunoSEQ Assay, a bias-controlled multiplex PCR. The original methods were these. Nucleated cell counts per sample were estimated from amplification of reference gene primers within the assay. Sequence reads were collapsed and filtered to measure the absolute abundance of every unique TCRbeta CDR3 rearrangement. For each sample, productive Simpson clonality was calculated as the square root of Simpson's diversity index over productive rearrangements. TCRdb's version of the immuneACCESS table is confined to in-frame rearrangements and falls short of the full clone set. An unresolved V gene accounts for under half of the shortfall where checked; the remainder is of unknown origin. V, J and clone size derive from that table, while D and trimming were established from the DNA sequence. The sample table lists some 97,000 clones, around four fifths of them with a count of one. In total, the top ten clones hold about an eighth of the sample.

The V end loses 2 bases and the J end loses 2 bases, and a stretch of 12 bases separates them. Based on the germline V gene, the CDR1 and CDR2 sequences are KGHSH and LQKENI. Inclusive of the bounding cysteine and phenylalanine, the CDR3 is 16 residues long. Only CDR3 DNA remains: 48 bases, in frame from the first base. Notes on this clone: Its antigen remains unidentified. No quality values exist for individual bases; no much larger clone is one base distant.

The sample consisted of peripheral blood. The chain is encoded by TRBV18 joined to TRBJ1-4, and possibly TRBD1, on 5 matching bases. The receptor's source is a woman aged 70-85 years with acute or convalescent COVID-19. DNA sequence: TGTGCCAGCTCACCAGGGGACTTGGGGACTAATGAAAAACTGTTTTTT. The encoded protein is CASSPGDLGTNEKLFF.